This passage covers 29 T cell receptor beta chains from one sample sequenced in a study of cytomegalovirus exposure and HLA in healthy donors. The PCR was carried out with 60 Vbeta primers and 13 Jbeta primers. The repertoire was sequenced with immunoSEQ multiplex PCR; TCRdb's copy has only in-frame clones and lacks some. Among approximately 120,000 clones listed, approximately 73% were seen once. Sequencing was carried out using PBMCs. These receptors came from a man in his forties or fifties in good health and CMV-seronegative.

This chain's CDR3 is CASSYPRFGVCEQYF. The CDR3 coding sequence is TGTGCCAGCAGTTACCCCCGCTTCGGGGTTTGCGAGCAGTACTTC. The chain recombines TRBV6-5 with TRBJ2-7; D might be TRBD2 (5 bases). Trimming left V 2 bases short and J 6 bases short, with 17 bases between. The CDR3 totals 15 residues. Germline CDR1 is MNHEY and CDR2 is SVGAGI.

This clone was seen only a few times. The CDR3, as DNA: TGTGCCAGTAGATACAGGGGCACCGGGGAGCTGTTTTTT. It codes for CASRYRGTGELFF. The V gene is TRBV5-8, the J gene TRBJ2-2; 7 positions agree with TRBD1. This CDR3 region has 13 residues. In germline, CDR1 is SGHTS, CDR2 YDEGEE. The junction had 5 bases not matched to a gene; V was cut back by 8 bases and J by 4 bases.

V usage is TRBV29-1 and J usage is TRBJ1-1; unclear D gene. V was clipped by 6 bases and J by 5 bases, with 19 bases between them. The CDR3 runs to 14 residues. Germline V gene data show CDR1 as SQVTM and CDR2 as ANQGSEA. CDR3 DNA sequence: TGCAGCGTCCTACGTGGCGGAGGGCAAACTGAAGCTTTCTTT. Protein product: CSVLRGGGQTEAFF.

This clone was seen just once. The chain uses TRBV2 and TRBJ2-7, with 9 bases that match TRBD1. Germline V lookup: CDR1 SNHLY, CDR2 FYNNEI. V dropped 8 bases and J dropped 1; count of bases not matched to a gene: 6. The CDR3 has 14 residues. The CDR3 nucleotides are TGTGCCAGCTGCACAGGACAGGGGTCCTACGAGCAGTACTTC. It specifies CASCTGQGSYEQYF.

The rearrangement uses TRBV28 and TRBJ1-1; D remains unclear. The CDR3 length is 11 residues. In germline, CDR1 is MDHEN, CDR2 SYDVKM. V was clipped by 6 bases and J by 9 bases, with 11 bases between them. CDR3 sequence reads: CASRLQSQAFF. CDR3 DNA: TGTGCCAGCAGGCTACAGAGCCAAGCTTTCTTT.

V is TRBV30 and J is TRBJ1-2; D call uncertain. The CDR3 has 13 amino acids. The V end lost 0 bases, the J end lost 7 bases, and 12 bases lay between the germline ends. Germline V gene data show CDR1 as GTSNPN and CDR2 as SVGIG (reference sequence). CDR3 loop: CAWSVIEGSGYTF. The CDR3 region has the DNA TGTGCCTGGAGTGTAATCGAGGGAAGTGGCTACACCTTC.

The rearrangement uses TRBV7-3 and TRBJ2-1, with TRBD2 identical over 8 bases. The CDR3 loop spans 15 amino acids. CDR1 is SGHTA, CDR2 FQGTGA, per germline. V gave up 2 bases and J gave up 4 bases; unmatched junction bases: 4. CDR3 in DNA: TGTGCCAGCAGCTTAGACGGGGGGGCTTACAATGAGCAGTTCTTC. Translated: CASSLDGGAYNEQFF.

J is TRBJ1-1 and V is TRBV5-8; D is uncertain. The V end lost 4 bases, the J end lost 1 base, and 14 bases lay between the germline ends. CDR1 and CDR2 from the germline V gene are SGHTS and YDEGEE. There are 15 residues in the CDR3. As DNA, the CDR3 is TGTGCCAGCAGCCGGCGGATGACGGCGAACACTGAAGCTTTCTTT. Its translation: CASSRRMTANTEAFF.

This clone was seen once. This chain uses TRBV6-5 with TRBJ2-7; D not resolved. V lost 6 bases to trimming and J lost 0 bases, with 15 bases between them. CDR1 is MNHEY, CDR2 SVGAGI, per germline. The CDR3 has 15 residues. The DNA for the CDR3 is TGTGCCAGCAGCCAGGCCTGGCAGAGCTCCTACGAGCAGTACTTC. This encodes CASSQAWQSSYEQYF.

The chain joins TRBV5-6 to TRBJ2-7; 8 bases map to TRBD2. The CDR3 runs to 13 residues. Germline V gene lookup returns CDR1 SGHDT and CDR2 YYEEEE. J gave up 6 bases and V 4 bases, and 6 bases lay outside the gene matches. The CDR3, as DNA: TGTGCCAGCAGCCGGACTAGCTTAGGCGAGCAGTACTTC. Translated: CASSRTSLGEQYF.

This chain's CDR3 is CASSIDRGINQPQHF. In DNA, the CDR3 is TGTGCCAGCAGTATCGACAGGGGAATTAATCAGCCCCAGCATTTT. J is TRBJ1-5 and V is TRBV2; 8 positions match TRBD1. V was clipped by 5 bases and J by 4 bases; unmatched bases: 7. This CDR3 comprises 15 residues. Germline CDR1 is SNHLY and CDR2 is FYNNEI.

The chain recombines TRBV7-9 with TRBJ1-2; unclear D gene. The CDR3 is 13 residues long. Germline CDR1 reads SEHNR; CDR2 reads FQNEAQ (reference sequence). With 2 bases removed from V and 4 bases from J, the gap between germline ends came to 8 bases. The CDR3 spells CASSLSLIYGYTF. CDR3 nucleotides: TGTGCCAGCAGCTTATCACTGATCTATGGCTACACCTTC.

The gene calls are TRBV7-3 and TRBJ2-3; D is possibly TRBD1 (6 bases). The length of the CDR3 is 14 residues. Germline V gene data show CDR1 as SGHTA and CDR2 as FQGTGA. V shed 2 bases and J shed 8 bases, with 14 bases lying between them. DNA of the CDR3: TGTGCCAGCAGCTTAGGCCAGGGGAGTACTACGCAGTATTTT. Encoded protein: CASSLGQGSTTQYF.

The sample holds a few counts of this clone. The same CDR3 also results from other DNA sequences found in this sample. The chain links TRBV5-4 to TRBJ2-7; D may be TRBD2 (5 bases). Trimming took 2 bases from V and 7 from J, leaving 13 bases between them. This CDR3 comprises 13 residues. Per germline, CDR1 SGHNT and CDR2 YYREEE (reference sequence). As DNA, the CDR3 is TGTGCCAGCAGCTTCAGACCTGGGGAGGAGCAGTACTTC. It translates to CASSFRPGEEQYF. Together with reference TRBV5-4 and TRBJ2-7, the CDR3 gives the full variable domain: ETGVTQSPTHLIKTRGQQVTLRCSSQSGHNTVSWYQQALGQGPQFIFQYYREEENGRGNFPPRFSGLQFPNYSSELNVNALELDDSALYLCASSFRPGEEQYFGPGTRLTVT.

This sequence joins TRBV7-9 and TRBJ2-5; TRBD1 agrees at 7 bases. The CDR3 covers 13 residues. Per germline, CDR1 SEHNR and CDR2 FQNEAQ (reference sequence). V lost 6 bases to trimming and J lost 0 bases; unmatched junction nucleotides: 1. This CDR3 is CASSDRDQETQYF. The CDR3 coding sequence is TGTGCCAGCAGTGACAGGGACCAAGAGACCCAGTACTTC.

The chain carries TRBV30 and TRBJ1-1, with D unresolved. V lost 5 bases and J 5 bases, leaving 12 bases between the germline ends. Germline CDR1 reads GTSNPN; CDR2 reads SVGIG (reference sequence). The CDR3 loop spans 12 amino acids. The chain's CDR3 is CAWSPGSTEAFF. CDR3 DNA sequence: TGTGCCTGGTCCCCCGGGTCAACTGAAGCTTTCTTT.

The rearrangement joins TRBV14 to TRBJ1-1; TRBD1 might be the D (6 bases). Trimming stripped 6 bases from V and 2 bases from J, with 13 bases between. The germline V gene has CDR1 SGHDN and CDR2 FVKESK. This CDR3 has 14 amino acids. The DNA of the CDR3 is TGTGCCAGCAGGCCCAGGGGTGACAACACTGAAGCTTTCTTT. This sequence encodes CASRPRGDNTEAFF.

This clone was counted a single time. The CDR3 DNA follows: TGTGCCAGCAGCCAAGGACTAGCGGAAGAGCAGTACTTC. It yields the protein CASSQGLAEEQYF. J is TRBJ2-7 and V is TRBV4-2, with 9 positions matching TRBD2. The germline V gene encodes CDR1 LGHNA and CDR2 YNFKEQ. This CDR3 is built from 13 residues. V lost 1 base and J lost 7; bases outside the gene matches: 2.

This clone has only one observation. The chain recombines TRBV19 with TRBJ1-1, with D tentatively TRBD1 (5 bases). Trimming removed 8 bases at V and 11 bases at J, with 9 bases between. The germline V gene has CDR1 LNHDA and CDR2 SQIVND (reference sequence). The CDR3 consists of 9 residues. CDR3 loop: CASGEGAFF. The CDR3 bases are TGTGCCAGTGGGGAGGGGGCTTTCTTT. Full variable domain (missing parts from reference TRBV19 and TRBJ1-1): DGGITQSPKYLFRKEGQNVTLSCEQNLNHDAMYWYRQDPGQGLRLIYYSQIVNDFQKGDIAEGYSVSREKKESFPLTVTSAQKNPTAFYLCASGEGAFFGQGTRLTVV.

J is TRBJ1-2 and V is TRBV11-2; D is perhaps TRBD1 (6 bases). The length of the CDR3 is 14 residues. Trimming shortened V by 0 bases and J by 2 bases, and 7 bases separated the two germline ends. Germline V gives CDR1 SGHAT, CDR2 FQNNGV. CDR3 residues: CASSLDGGNYGYTF. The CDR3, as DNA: TGTGCCAGCAGCTTAGATGGGGGCAACTATGGCTACACCTTC.

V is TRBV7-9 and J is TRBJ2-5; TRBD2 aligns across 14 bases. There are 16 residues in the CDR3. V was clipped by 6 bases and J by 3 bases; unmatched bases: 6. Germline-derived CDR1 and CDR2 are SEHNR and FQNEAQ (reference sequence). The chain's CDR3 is CASRTTSGGAKETQYF. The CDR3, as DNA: TGTGCCAGCAGGACGACTAGCGGGGGGGCAAAAGAGACCCAGTACTTC.

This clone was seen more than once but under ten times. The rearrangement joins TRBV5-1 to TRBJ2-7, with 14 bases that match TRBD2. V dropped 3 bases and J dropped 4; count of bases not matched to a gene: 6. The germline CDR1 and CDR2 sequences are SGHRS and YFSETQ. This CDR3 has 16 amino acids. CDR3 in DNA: TGCGCCAGCAGCTCCGGGACTAGCGGGGGCACGTACGAGCAGTACTTC. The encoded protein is CASSSGTSGGTYEQYF.

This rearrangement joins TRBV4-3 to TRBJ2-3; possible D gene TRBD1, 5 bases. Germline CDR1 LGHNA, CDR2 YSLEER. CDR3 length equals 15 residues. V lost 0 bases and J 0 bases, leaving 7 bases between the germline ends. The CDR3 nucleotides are TGCGCCAGCAGCCAAGAAACAGGTAGCACAGATACGCAGTATTTT. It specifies CASSQETGSTDTQYF.

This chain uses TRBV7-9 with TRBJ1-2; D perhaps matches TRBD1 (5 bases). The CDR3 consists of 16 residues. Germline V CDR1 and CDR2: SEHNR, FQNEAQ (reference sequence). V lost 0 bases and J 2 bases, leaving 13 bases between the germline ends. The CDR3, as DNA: TGTGCCAGCAGCTTAGCGACAGACGAATTCAACTATGGCTACACCTTC. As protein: CASSLATDEFNYGYTF.

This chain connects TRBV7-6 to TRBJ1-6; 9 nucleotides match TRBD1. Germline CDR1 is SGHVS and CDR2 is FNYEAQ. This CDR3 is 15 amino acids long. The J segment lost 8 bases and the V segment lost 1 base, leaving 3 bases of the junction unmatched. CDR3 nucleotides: TGTGCCAGCAGCTTAGAACAGGGGGCGTATTCACCCCTCCACTTT. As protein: CASSLEQGAYSPLHF.

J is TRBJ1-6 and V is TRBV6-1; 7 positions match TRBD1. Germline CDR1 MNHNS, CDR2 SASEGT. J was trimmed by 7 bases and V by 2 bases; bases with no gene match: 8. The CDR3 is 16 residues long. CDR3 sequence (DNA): TGTGCCAGCAGTGAACGAGACAGGGCCGGCAATTCACCCCTCCACTTT. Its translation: CASSERDRAGNSPLHF.

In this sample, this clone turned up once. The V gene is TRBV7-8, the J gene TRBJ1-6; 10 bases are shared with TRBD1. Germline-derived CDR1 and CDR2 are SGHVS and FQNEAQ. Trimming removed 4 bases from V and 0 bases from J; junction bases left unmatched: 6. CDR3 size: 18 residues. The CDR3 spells CASSSGTGVSSYNSPLHF. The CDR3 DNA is TGTGCCAGCAGCTCCGGGACAGGGGTGAGCTCCTATAATTCACCCCTCCACTTT.

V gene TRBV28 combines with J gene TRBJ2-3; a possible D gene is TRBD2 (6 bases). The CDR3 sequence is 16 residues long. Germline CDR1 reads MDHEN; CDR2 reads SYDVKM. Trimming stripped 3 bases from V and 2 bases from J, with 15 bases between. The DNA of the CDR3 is TGTGCCAGCAGTTTCGGGGGTCGCGGACCCACAGATACGCAGTATTTT. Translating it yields CASSFGGRGPTDTQYF.

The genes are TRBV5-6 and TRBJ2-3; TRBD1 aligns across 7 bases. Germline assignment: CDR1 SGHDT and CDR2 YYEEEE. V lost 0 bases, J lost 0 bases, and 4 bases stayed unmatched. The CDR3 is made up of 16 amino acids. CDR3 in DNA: TGTGCCAGCAGCTTGGTGCCGGGACAGAGCACAGATACGCAGTATTTT. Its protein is CASSLVPGQSTDTQYF.